This is a list of T cell receptor beta chains from one sample in a study of blood T cell repertoires in COVID-19. The table came from immunoSEQ multiplex PCR; TCRdb's copy has only in-frame clones and leaves some out. The table has under 250,000 clones, 80% seen once. The sample comprised peripheral blood. The receptors shown here come from a human donor in a cohort sampled during active COVID-19. Each CDR3 is given with its conserved first and last residue. A D gene is named only where the DNA matches it firmly. Size is omitted from some rows. Given values are once, few, many or a class for expanded clones.

TRBV18	.	TRBJ2-5	.	TGTGCCAGCTCACCACCCGGGGGAGGAGTGGAGACCCAGTACTTC	CASSPPGGGVETQYF
TRBV3-1/TRBV3-2	.	TRBJ1-1	.	TGTGCCAGCAGCCCGGGGGGGGAAGCTTTCTTT	CASSPGGEAFF
TRBV10-2	.	TRBJ2-7	.	TGCGCCAGCAGGAGGGACGGGAGCTCCTACGAGCAGTACTTC	CASRRDGSSYEQYF
TRBV18	.	TRBJ2-1	.	TGTGCCAGCTCACCCAGCTCCTACAATGAGCAGTTCTTC	CASSPSSYNEQFF
TRBV6-6	.	TRBJ2-1	TRBD2	TGTGCCAGCAGCCGGGACTACATATACAATGAGCAGTTCTTC	CASSRDYIYNEQFF
TRBV6-5	.	TRBJ1-1	TRBD1	TGTGCCAGCAACAGGGGAGGAAATGAAGCTTTCTTT	CASNRGGNEAFF
TRBV28	.	TRBJ2-7	TRBD2	TGTGCCAGCAGTTTAGGGGGACTAGCCTACGAGCAGTACTTC	CASSLGGLAYEQYF
TRBV2	.	TRBJ1-1	TRBD1	TGTGCCAGCAGTCGACAGGGACCCAACACTGAAGCTTTCTTT	CASSRQGPNTEAFF
TRBV2	.	TRBJ2-3	TRBD1	TGTGCCAGCAGTGCAGGGCGGACAGGGGCCGGAGATACGCAGTATTTT	CASSAGRTGAGDTQYF
TRBV11-2	.	TRBJ2-1	TRBD2	TGTGCCAGCAGCTTAGGAGCGGGATTAGGTGAGCAGTTCTTC	CASSLGAGLGEQFF
TRBV5-6	.	TRBJ1-4	.	TGTGCCAGCAGCTTCGGAGGGTTATCAACTAATGAAAAACTGTTTTTT	CASSFGGLSTNEKLFF
TRBV3-1/TRBV3-2	.	TRBJ2-1	.	TGTGCCAGCAGCCAAGGAGGGGTATCAGGGGATGAGCAGTTCTTC	CASSQGGVSGDEQFF
TRBV20-1	.	TRBJ2-7	.	TGCAGTGCAAAGGGGGCGGGGGAGCAGTACTTC	CSAKGAGEQYF
TRBV28	.	TRBJ1-2	TRBD1	TGTGCCAGCAGCCTCAGGGGACAGGTCCATGGCTACACCTTC	CASSLRGQVHGYTF
TRBV4-3	.	TRBJ2-2	TRBD2	TGCGCCAGCAGCCAAGAGGCGGGGGGAGTACTCGGGGAGCTGTTTTTT	CASSQEAGGVLGELFF
TRBV2	.	TRBJ1-2	.	TGTGCCAGCAGTGGTGGGGCAATTGGTGGCTACACCTTC	CASSGGAIGGYTF
TRBV11-2	.	TRBJ2-1	.	TGTGCCAGCAGCCGGACAGATTACAATGAGCAGTTCTTC	CASSRTDYNEQFF
TRBV11-2	.	TRBJ2-2	TRBD1	TGTGCCAGCAGCTTAGCGGGGACAGGGAACACCGGGGAGCTGTTTTTT	CASSLAGTGNTGELFF
TRBV15	.	TRBJ2-3	.	TGTGCCACCAGCAGAGATTCGAGGCCGGAAGATACGCAGTATTTT	CATSRDSRPEDTQYF
TRBV6-5	once	TRBJ2-3	TRBD1	TGTGCCAGCAGTTCCCAGGGGGCAGATACGCAGTATTTT	CASSSQGADTQYF
TRBV6-5	.	TRBJ2-3	.	TGTGCCAGCAGTTCACGACTAGCAGATACGCAGTATTTT	CASSSRLADTQYF